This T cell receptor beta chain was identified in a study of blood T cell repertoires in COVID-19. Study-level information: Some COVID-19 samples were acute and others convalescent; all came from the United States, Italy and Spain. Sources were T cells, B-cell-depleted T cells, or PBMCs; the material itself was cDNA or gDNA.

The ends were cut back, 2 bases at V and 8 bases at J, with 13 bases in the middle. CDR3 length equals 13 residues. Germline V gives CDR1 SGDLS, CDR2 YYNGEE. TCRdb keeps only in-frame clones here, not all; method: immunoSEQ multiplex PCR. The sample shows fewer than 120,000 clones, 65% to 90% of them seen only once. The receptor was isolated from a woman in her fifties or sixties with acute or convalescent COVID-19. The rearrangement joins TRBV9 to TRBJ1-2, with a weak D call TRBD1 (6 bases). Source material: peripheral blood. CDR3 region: CASSVRGRGGYTF. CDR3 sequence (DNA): TGTGCCAGCAGCGTTCGGGGCAGGGGCGGCTACACCTTC.